The clone carrying this T cell receptor (beta chain) has a handful of counts. Each case's diagnosis was confirmed by two pathologists on H&E. The CDR3 is 16 amino acids. The V gene's germline CDR1 is MNHEY and CDR2 SVGAGI. J gave up 4 bases and V 4 bases, and 10 bases lay outside the gene matches. This specimen belongs to a study of immune evolution from preneoplasia to lung adenocarcinoma. Assay used: immunoSEQ multiplex PCR; TCRdb lists only in-frame clones, some missing. The data show about 27,000 clones, about two thirds seen once. The source is a person in their sixties or seventies with invasive lung adenocarcinoma. Some clones in this sample may be carry-over from other donors' samples. Sequencing was performed on FFPE invasive lung adenocarcinoma tissue. This chain uses TRBV6-5 with TRBJ2-4; 7 bases line up with TRBD1. For the CDR3, the DNA is TGTGCCAGCAGTTCGTTGGGACAGACCAGAAAAAACATTCAGTACTTC. It yields the protein CASSSLGQTRKNIQYF.